The subject of this entry is one T cell receptor (beta chain). Antigen unknown. The entry originates in a study of shared clonotypes between healthy human individuals. Study details: Donor ages ranged 18 to 49 years: a couple of women, a few men.

The CDR3 length is 14 residues. The germline CDR1 and CDR2 sequences are SGHAT and FQNNGV. The ends were cut back, 3 bases at V and 6 bases at J, with 14 bases in the middle. General observations from the study: Clonotypes that were shared across a handful of donors made up around 5% of naive CD4 clonotypes. Clonotype sharing levels among donors were expected to vary with sequencing depth. For sorted subsets, rarefaction showed incomplete sequencing despite large depth.

TCRdb's table, derived via immunoSEQ multiplex PCR, lists solely in-frame clones and lacks some. In the table there are 2 million or so clones, 90% to 95% of which are singletons. This rearrangement joins TRBV11-2 to TRBJ2-5; maybe TRBD2 (5 bases). This receptor was taken from a man younger than 30 in good health. Sequencing was done on a sample of naive CD4+ T cells sorted from blood. Subset specified: CD45RA+ positively selected. CDR3 amino acids: CASSLSGPRKTQYF. CDR3 DNA: TGTGCCAGCAGCTTGAGCGGCCCCAGAAAGACCCAGTACTTC.